This entry describes one T cell receptor (beta chain). The entry originates in a study of blood T cell repertoires in COVID-19. Here immunoSEQ multiplex PCR was the method, and the copy in TCRdb shows in-frame clones only, minus some. The sample holds 100,000 to 150,000 clones, approximately 74% seen once. There are 12 residues in the CDR3. V dropped 3 bases and J dropped 3 bases, with 5 bases sitting between them. Material for sequencing was peripheral blood. The chain recombines TRBV12-3 or TRBV12-4 with TRBJ2-5, with D unresolved. The origin of this receptor is a man aged 55 to 70 with acute or convalescent COVID-19. The CDR3 protein is CASSFGEETQYF. The CDR3 DNA follows: TGTGCCAGCAGTTTCGGAGAAGAGACCCAGTACTTC.